These T cell receptor beta chains were read from a single sample in a study of CD8+ T cells in alopecia areata. Sequencing was performed with immunoSEQ multiplex PCR; in TCRdb, only in-frame clones are kept and a portion is missing. The sample contains some 180,000 clones, 50% to 65% of which appear only once. The sample consisted of CD8+ T cells sorted from blood, taken at week 24, from a patient treated with tofacitinib. The origin of the receptors is a human donor with alopecia areata. Each CDR3 is given with its conserved first and last residue. D genes are given only for firm matches. Not all rows give a size; the values are once, few, many and, for expanded clones, a class.

CDR3: CASSLVRGPAEAFF; DNA: TGTGCCAGCAGCTTAGTGAGGGGGCCCGCTGAAGCTTTCTTT; V: TRBV7-9; J: TRBJ1-1; D: TRBD1; size: -
CDR3: CASSLNRGDQPQHF; DNA: TGTGCCAGCAGCTTAAATAGGGGGGATCAGCCCCAGCATTTT; V: TRBV7-2; J: TRBJ1-5; D: -; size: -
CDR3: CARNQPQHF; DNA: TGTGCTCGGAATCAGCCCCAGCATTTT; V: TRBV30; J: TRBJ1-5; D: -; size: -
CDR3: CASSPPDIYEQYF; DNA: TGTGCCAGCTCACCTCCGGACATCTACGAGCAGTACTTC; V: TRBV18; J: TRBJ2-7; D: -; size: -
CDR3: CASSSVGQGTEAFF; DNA: TGTGCCAGCAGCTCTGTGGGACAGGGGACTGAAGCTTTCTTT; V: TRBV7-9; J: TRBJ1-1; D: TRBD1; size: -
CDR3: CASGLRQGGPVGETQYF; DNA: TGTGCTAGTGGTTTGAGGCAGGGAGGGCCCGTGGGAGAGACCCAGTACTTC; V: TRBV12-5; J: TRBJ2-5; D: TRBD2; size: few
CDR3: CASSEPGQGNTEAFF; DNA: TGTGCCAGCAGCGAACCGGGACAAGGTAACACTGAAGCTTTCTTT; V: TRBV13; J: TRBJ1-1; D: -; size: -
CDR3: CSVALRGKDTGELFF; DNA: TGCAGCGTTGCCTTGCGGGGAAAGGACACCGGGGAGCTGTTTTTT; V: TRBV29-1; J: TRBJ2-2; D: -; size: -
CDR3: CASSREPGTEAFF; DNA: TGTGCCAGCTCGAGGGAACCCGGGACTGAAGCTTTCTTT; V: TRBV7-9; J: TRBJ1-1; D: -; size: few
CDR3: CASSQDWASRTDTQYF; DNA: TGCGCCAGCAGCCAAGATTGGGCTAGCCGCACAGATACGCAGTATTTT; V: TRBV4-3; J: TRBJ2-3; D: -; size: -
CDR3: CAWSVTGMYYGYTF; DNA: TGTGCCTGGAGTGTAACTGGGATGTACTATGGCTACACCTTC; V: TRBV30; J: TRBJ1-2; D: -; size: few
CDR3: CSVRQGNQPQHF; DNA: TGCAGCGTTCGGCAGGGGAATCAGCCCCAGCATTTT; V: TRBV29-1; J: TRBJ1-5; D: -; size: few
CDR3: CAWSEGRNTEAFF; DNA: TGTGCCTGGAGTGAGGGACGGAACACTGAAGCTTTCTTT; V: TRBV30; J: TRBJ1-1; D: -; size: -
CDR3: CASSASTYEQYF; DNA: TGTGCCAGCAGCGCCAGTACCTACGAGCAGTACTTC; V: TRBV9; J: TRBJ2-7; D: -; size: -
CDR3: CATRRVGDTEAFF; DNA: TGTGCCACTCGACGTGTAGGGGACACTGAAGCTTTCTTT; V: TRBV2; J: TRBJ1-1; D: -; size: -
CDR3: CASSYQGGSYEQYF; DNA: TGTGCCAGCAGTTACCAGGGAGGATCCTACGAGCAGTACTTC; V: TRBV6-5; J: TRBJ2-7; D: -; size: -
CDR3: CASSTRDRGIEQYF; DNA: TGTGCCAGTAGTACCCGGGACAGGGGGATCGAGCAGTACTTC; V: TRBV19; J: TRBJ2-7; D: TRBD1; size: -
CDR3: CASSPISTGPYEQYF; DNA: TGTGCCAGCAGCCCAATATCGACAGGTCCCTACGAGCAGTACTTC; V: TRBV7-6; J: TRBJ2-7; D: -; size: -
CDR3: CASSQILDGNEKLFF; DNA: TGCGCCAGCAGCCAAATTTTGGACGGAAATGAAAAACTGTTTTTT; V: TRBV4-3; J: TRBJ1-4; D: -; size: -
CDR3: CASTSGGASGGQETQYF; DNA: TGTGCCAGCACATCCGGAGGGGCTAGCGGGGGGCAAGAGACCCAGTACTTC; V: TRBV2; J: TRBJ2-5; D: TRBD2; size: -
CDR3: CASSDVGQETQYF; DNA: TGTGCCAGCAGTGATGTTGGGCAGGAGACCCAGTACTTC; V: TRBV2; J: TRBJ2-5; D: -; size: few
CDR3: CASSSMGAPPGEQYF; DNA: TGTGCCAGCAGTTCTATGGGGGCTCCACCCGGCGAGCAGTACTTC; V: TRBV27; J: TRBJ2-7; D: -; size: few
CDR3: CASSQESSYGYTF; DNA: TGCGCCAGCAGCCAAGAGTCAAGCTATGGCTACACCTTC; V: TRBV4-3; J: TRBJ1-2; D: -; size: -